This entry is about one TCR beta chain. The data belong to a study of blood T cell repertoires in COVID-19. This CDR3 comprises 14 residues. Germline CDR1 is LNHDA and CDR2 is SQIVND (reference sequence). V was pared by 6 bases and J by 8 bases, with 16 bases between. Repertoires were generated with immunoSEQ multiplex PCR, while TCRdb's copy carries only in-frame clones and drops some. The sample holds about 220,000 clones; about four fifths are singletons and the top ten take more than 3%. Sequencing was done on a sample of PBMCs or T cells enriched from blood (not recorded which). The receptor was derived from a woman aged 55-69 years who had recovered from COVID-19. The J gene is TRBJ1-4, the V gene TRBV19; D is undetermined. The CDR3 spells CASRAEWMREKLFF. Here the CDR3 DNA reads TGTGCCAGTAGGGCGGAATGGATGCGCGAAAAACTGTTTTTT.